The 18 T cell receptor beta chains below were found in one sample sequenced in a study of metastatic and nonmetastatic thyroid tumors. Using MiXCR, TCRdb re-called clones from the PCR reads. The profile covers some 6,800 clones, with about a third appearing a single time and about two fifths taken by the ten largest. There were no patients who had received any treatment before thyroid surgery. Sample: adjacent normal tissue. Receptors were obtained from a female donor with papillary thyroid cancer or a benign thyroid nodule (not recorded which). Some clones in this sample may be carry-over from other donors' samples.

The V gene is TRBV11-2, the J gene TRBJ2-1; 7 bases map to TRBD1. This CDR3 has 15 residues. The junction had 8 bases not matched to a gene; V was cut back by 4 bases and J by 5 bases. From germline, CDR1 is SGHAT and CDR2 FQNNGV. The CDR3 here is CASSSPLQGDNEQFF. CDR3 nucleotides: TGTGCCAGCAGCTCCCCTCTCCAGGGGGACAATGAGCAGTTCTTC. The full variable domain, in which reference TRBV11-2 and TRBJ2-1 provide the parts outside the CDR3, is EAGVAQSPRYKIIEKRQSVAFWCNPISGHATLYWYQQILGQGPKLLIQFQNNGVVDDSQLPKDRFSAERLKGVDSTLKIQPAKLEDSAVYLCASSSPLQGDNEQFFGPGTRLTVL.

V gene TRBV20-1 combines with J gene TRBJ2-5, with a tentative D call TRBD1 (5 bases). V lost 3 bases and J 2 bases, leaving 13 bases between the germline ends. The CDR3 runs to 14 residues. Germline CDR1 is DFQATT and CDR2 is SNEGSKA (reference sequence). The CDR3 coding sequence is TGCAGTGCTAGCGTACGAGACAGACAAGAGACCCAGTACTTC. Residues: CSASVRDRQETQYF.

The rearrangement links TRBV19 to TRBJ1-1; D not resolved. The CDR3 contains 14 residues. V dropped 4 bases and J dropped 1 base, with 10 bases sitting between them. Germline loops: CDR1 LNHDA, CDR2 SQIVND (reference sequence). In DNA form, the CDR3 reads TGTGCCAGTAGTAAAGGTCCAGGGAACACTGAAGCTTTCTTT. Translation: CASSKGPGNTEAFF.

This clone was seen a handful of times. CDR3 residues: CASSESPRGIGNTIYF. The CDR3 coding sequence is TGTGCCAGCAGTGAAAGCCCCAGGGGGATAGGAAACACCATATATTTT. This chain connects TRBV6-1 to TRBJ1-3; 7 bases are a match to TRBD1. The CDR3 has 16 amino acids. J was trimmed by 4 bases and V by 2 bases; bases with no gene match: 8. Germline values: CDR1 MNHNS, CDR2 SASEGT.

The chain is built from TRBV6-5 and TRBJ2-7, with 8 bases identical to TRBD1. J lost 0 bases, V lost 5 bases, and 9 bases had no gene match. The CDR3 sequence is 16 residues long. Looked up from germline, CDR1 is MNHEY and CDR2 is SVGAGI. DNA for the CDR3: TGTGCCAGCAGTCACGGCGGGACAGGCCACTCCTACGAGCAGTACTTC. Translated, it gives CASSHGGTGHSYEQYF.

Judged by abundance, this clone is medium-sized. The DNA for the CDR3 is TGTGCCAGCAGCCCTGGACAGGGACTCTACAATGAGCAGTTCTTC. Its translation is CASSPGQGLYNEQFF. V gene TRBV7-9 combines with J gene TRBJ2-1, with 8 bases matching TRBD1. The ends lost 5 bases at V and 3 bases at J; junction bases unmatched: 6. The CDR3 is made up of 15 amino acids. Per the germline V gene, CDR1 is SEHNR and CDR2 is FQNEAQ (reference sequence). Combining the CDR3 with reference TRBV7-9 and TRBJ2-1 gives the whole variable domain DTGVSQNPRHKITKRGQNVTFRCDPISEHNRLYWYRQTLGQGPEFLTYFQNEAQLEKSRLLSDRFSAERPKGSFSTLEIQRTEQGDSAMYLCASSPGQGLYNEQFFGPGTRLTVL.

Concerning this clone: One end of the junction is discordant with germline, which a read error may explain. The chain couples TRBV6-1 to TRBJ1-5, with a possible D match to TRBD1 (6 bases). This CDR3 contains 16 residues. The germline CDR1 and CDR2 sequences are MNHNS and SASEGT. CDR3 bases: TGTGCCAGCAGTAGGGGGGGTAGGTCTGGCAATCCGCCCCAGCATTTT. Its protein product is CASSRGGRSGNPPQHF.

The chain has TRBV5-1 and TRBJ1-1; D may be TRBD1 (5 bases). CDR1 SGHRS and CDR2 YFSETQ come from the germline V gene. CDR3 size: 15 residues. Trimming left V 0 bases short and J 0 bases short, with 9 bases between. The CDR3 bases are TGCGCCAGCAGCTTGGTCCAGGGTATGAACACTGAAGCTTTCTTT. This codes for CASSLVQGMNTEAFF.

This rearrangement joins TRBV20-1 to TRBJ2-1, with D uncertain. V was trimmed by 5 bases and J by 15 bases, leaving 17 bases between them. The CDR3 totals 11 residues. Germline lookup yields CDR1 DFQATT and CDR2 SNEGSKA (reference sequence). CDR3 in DNA: TGCAGTGCTCTGTTTCGAGAGGTATCGTTCTTC. This translates into CSALFREVSFF.

By frequency in the sample, this clone is large. The CDR3 bases are TGTGCCAGCATGAGAGACAGGGGAGGATCACCCCTCCACTTT. It specifies CASMRDRGGSPLHF. The V and J genes are TRBV2 and TRBJ1-6; 8 bases map to TRBD1. The V and J ends lost 7 bases and 10 bases, in that order; junction bases with no gene match: 9. The CDR3 length is 14 residues. The V gene's germline CDR1 is SNHLY and CDR2 FYNNEI.

This chain joins TRBV11-2 and TRBJ2-7, with D tentatively TRBD2 (7 bases). The germline CDR1 and CDR2 sequences are SGHAT and FQNNGV. V dropped 5 bases and J dropped 0 bases, with 17 bases sitting between them. The CDR3 contains 16 residues. The DNA for the CDR3 is TGTGCCAGCAGCGGGGGGGACACAACCTTCTCCTACGAGCAGTACTTC. Its protein product is CASSGGDTTFSYEQYF.

The rearrangement links TRBV6-1 to TRBJ2-1; possibly TRBD1 or TRBD2 for D (5 bases each). CDR1 is MNHNS and CDR2 is SASEGT in the germline V gene. The V gene lost 6 bases and the J gene lost 0 bases, with 12 bases spanning the gap. CDR3 size: 15 residues. CDR3 nucleotide sequence: TGTGCCAGCAGCCGGGACGATAGCTCCTACAATGAGCAGTTCTTC. Residues: CASSRDDSSYNEQFF.

The chain couples TRBV11-2 to TRBJ2-1, with TRBD2 matching 9 bases. The CDR3 length is 14 residues. Germline values: CDR1 SGHAT, CDR2 FQNNGV. The V gene end was trimmed by 4 bases and the J gene end by 4 bases; junction bases not matched to a gene: 2. The CDR3 sequence: CASSYAGGYNEQFF. The CDR3, as DNA: TGTGCCAGCAGCTACGCGGGGGGGTACAATGAGCAGTTCTTC.

This clone turned up a few times. This is likely a read error, given that the CDR3 carries no conserved phenylalanine or tryptophan at its end. The limits of the CDR3 on the DNA are not certain, so only TCRdb's listed CDR3 is given. The chain has TRBV10-1 and TRBJ2-7; TRBD1, the table's D call, was not compared with the DNA. The germline V gene encodes CDR1 WNHNN and CDR2 SYGVQD (reference sequence). The CDR3 is 11 amino acids in total, end residues counted. CDR3 region: CASTVLAQAWG.

The chain recombines TRBV11-3 with TRBJ1-1; D is unresolved. V lost 7 bases to trimming and J lost 5 bases, with 20 bases between them. The CDR3 consists of 15 residues. Germline loops: CDR1 SGHNT, CDR2 YENEEA. This CDR3 is CASTTLLFGQTEAFF. As DNA, the CDR3 is TGTGCCAGCACAACCCTTCTGTTCGGGCAAACTGAAGCTTTCTTT.

There are a few counts of this clone. The V call is TRBV14, the J call TRBJ2-5; 8 bases line up with TRBD2. V was pared by 1 base and J by 5 bases, with 6 bases of the junction left unmatched. This CDR3 comprises 15 residues. CDR1 is SGHDN and CDR2 is FVKESK in the germline V gene. The CDR3 sequence: CASSQGAGGAETQYF. The CDR3 bases are TGTGCCAGCAGCCAAGGGGCGGGGGGCGCGGAGACCCAGTACTTC.

The chain combines TRBV6-6 with TRBJ2-2; D is unclear. The V and J ends lost 0 bases and 3 bases respectively, with 5 bases between them. The CDR3 covers 14 residues. The germline V gene has CDR1 MNHNY and CDR2 SVGAGI (reference sequence). CDR3 sequence (DNA): TGTGCCAGCAGTTACTCGCAACACACCGGGGAGCTGTTTTTT. It is translated as CASSYSQHTGELFF.

About this clone: The junction departs from germline at one end; a sequencing error may be responsible. The chain links TRBV12-3 or TRBV12-4 to TRBJ1-2, with 10 bases matching TRBD1. This CDR3 spans 16 amino acids. The CDR3 loop reads CASNDHGTGASYGYNF. DNA for the CDR3: TGTGCCAGCAATGACCACGGGACAGGGGCCTCCTATGGCTACAACTTC.